These 20 T cell receptor beta chains originate from one sample sequenced in a study of blood T cell repertoires in COVID-19. Sequencing was performed with immunoSEQ multiplex PCR; in TCRdb, only in-frame clones are kept and a portion is missing. Seen here are over 30,000 clones, about 89% observed once, and the top ten hold over 9%. The sequencing input was peripheral blood. Every receptor here comes from an elderly man with active COVID-19.

DNA of the CDR3: TGTGCCAGCAGCAACCTCGGAGGTCGGGGGGACGAGCAGTACTTC. Protein: CASSNLGGRGDEQYF. The V and J genes are TRBV7-9 and TRBJ2-7; 7 nucleotides agree with TRBD2. In germline, CDR1 is SEHNR, CDR2 FQNEAQ (reference sequence). V gave up 5 bases and J gave up 5 bases; unmatched junction bases: 12. The CDR3 is 15 residues long.

The rearrangement joins TRBV6-1 to TRBJ2-3, with 7 bases identical to TRBD1. The CDR3 is made up of 14 amino acids. Germline assignment: CDR1 MNHNS and CDR2 SASEGT. J gave up 5 bases and V 0 bases, and 2 bases lay outside the gene matches. CDR3 region: CASSEAGGIDTQYF. The CDR3 DNA reads TGTGCCAGCAGTGAAGCAGGGGGCATAGATACGCAGTATTTT.

The chain employs TRBV4-3 and TRBJ1-5, with 8 bases fitting TRBD1. Germline trimming cut 5 bases from V and 3 bases from J; bases unmatched to any gene: 3. The CDR3 is made up of 14 amino acids. CDR1 and CDR2 from the germline V gene are LGHNA and YSLEER. The CDR3 is CASSTGGVNQPQHF. The CDR3 nucleotides read TGCGCCAGCAGCACAGGGGGAGTCAATCAGCCCCAGCATTTT.

This clone was recorded only once. V gene TRBV5-6 combines with J gene TRBJ2-7; perhaps TRBD2 as D (6 bases). The V gene lost 0 bases and the J gene lost 3 bases, with 7 bases spanning the gap. CDR3 length: 13 amino acids. Germline V gene data show CDR1 as SGHDT and CDR2 as YYEEEE. The CDR3 loop is CASSLAGSYEQYF. CDR3 nucleotides: TGTGCCAGCAGCTTGGCCGGGAGCTACGAGCAGTACTTC.

The chain carries TRBV5-5 and TRBJ2-7; TRBD1 matches at 8 bases. This CDR3 region has 15 residues. Unmatched junction bases numbered 8, after V lost 4 bases and J lost 2 bases. Per the germline V gene, CDR1 is SGHKS and CDR2 is YYEKEE (reference sequence). This chain's CDR3 is CASSRGQGPTYEQYF. Here the CDR3 DNA reads TGTGCCAGCAGCCGCGGACAGGGACCTACCTACGAGCAGTACTTC.

This clone was counted once. The rearrangement links TRBV2 to TRBJ2-7; D not resolved. The CDR3 has 14 residues. V shed 3 bases and J shed 2 bases, with 11 bases lying between them. Germline-derived CDR1 and CDR2 are SNHLY and FYNNEI. CDR3 DNA: TGTGCCAGCAGTGAGTTCCAACGCGCCTACGAGCAGTACTTC. This codes for CASSEFQRAYEQYF.

V usage is TRBV28 and J usage is TRBJ2-1; 9 bases are shared with TRBD1. From germline, CDR1 is MDHEN and CDR2 SYDVKM. Trimming removed 6 bases from V and 5 bases from J; junction bases left unmatched: 17. The CDR3 runs 18 residues. The CDR3 reads CASSPPIPGQGWDNEQFF. CDR3 in DNA: TGTGCCAGCAGCCCCCCTATCCCGGGACAGGGTTGGGACAATGAGCAGTTCTTC.

V gene TRBV28 combines with J gene TRBJ1-4, with 10 bases lining up with TRBD1. The CDR3 totals 15 residues. With 5 bases clipped from V and 4 bases from J, the junction kept 4 bases outside the gene matches. From germline, CDR1 is MDHEN and CDR2 SYDVKM. CDR3 amino acids: CASSLGTGVNEKLFF. The CDR3 DNA reads as TGTGCCAGCAGTCTAGGGACAGGGGTTAATGAAAAACTGTTTTTT.

The chain combines TRBV7-6 with TRBJ2-2, with TRBD1 matching over 7 bases. Germline CDR1 is SGHVS and CDR2 is FNYEAQ. CDR3 length: 15 residues. The V segment lost 5 bases and the J segment 3 bases; nucleotides outside the gene matches: 6. CDR3 sequence reads: CASSRGQAYTGELFF. The CDR3 DNA is TGTGCCAGCAGCCGCGGACAGGCTTACACCGGGGAGCTGTTTTTT.

This clone has a single count. The chain links TRBV7-2 to TRBJ2-3, with D perhaps TRBD2 (5 bases). The length of the CDR3 is 14 residues. Germline lookup yields CDR1 SGHTA and CDR2 FQGNSA. Trimming shortened V by 2 bases and J by 2 bases, and 8 bases separated the two germline ends. CDR3 in DNA: TGTGCCAGCAGCTTAAACGGGGTCACAGATACGCAGTATTTT. Translation: CASSLNGVTDTQYF.

This chain connects TRBV10-3 to TRBJ2-7, with 11 bases fitting TRBD2. The CDR3 is made up of 16 amino acids. Germline V gives CDR1 ENHRY, CDR2 SYGVKD. V was clipped by 3 bases and J by 3 bases; unmatched bases: 7. CDR3 region: CAISDPPGLADYEQYF. The CDR3 nucleotides are TGTGCCATCAGTGACCCCCCGGGACTAGCGGACTACGAGCAGTACTTC.

Notes on this clone: Its ends do not fully match the called genes, so a read error is possible. The chain couples TRBV7-8 to TRBJ2-3; D ambiguous. This CDR3 is built from 14 residues. CDR1 is SGHVS, CDR2 FQNEAQ, per germline. The CDR3 DNA reads as TGTGCCAGCAGCGTAGCCCCCGTATACCAGGAGCAGTATTTT. It is translated as CASSVAPVYQEQYF.

This chain connects TRBV7-9 to TRBJ2-5, with D unresolved. Between the trimmed V and J ends, which lost 2 bases and 3 bases, there was a span of 7 bases. Germline-derived CDR1 and CDR2 are SEHNR and FQNEAQ (reference sequence). The CDR3 is 13 amino acids. The chain's CDR3 is CASSLTGKETQYF. The CDR3 coding sequence is TGTGCCAGCAGCTTAACGGGTAAAGAGACCCAGTACTTC.

The chain recombines TRBV6-2 or TRBV6-3 with TRBJ2-5, with 10 bases matching TRBD2. The CDR3 runs 17 residues. Germline V gives CDR1 MNHEY, CDR2 SVGEGT. The ends lost 2 bases at V and 1 base at J; junction bases unmatched: 7. The CDR3 sequence is CASSYEGASGGQETQYF. In nucleotides, the CDR3 is TGTGCCAGCAGTTACGAGGGGGCTAGCGGGGGCCAAGAGACCCAGTACTTC.

This clone was detected a few times. The J gene is TRBJ1-4, the V gene TRBV28; weak D call: TRBD1 (5 bases). The CDR3 spans 14 residues. CDR1 and CDR2 from the germline V gene are MDHEN and SYDVKM. Trimming shortened V by 3 bases and J by 7 bases, and 12 bases separated the two germline ends. CDR3 sequence: CASSFQAGIEKLFF. The CDR3 nucleotides read TGTGCCAGCAGTTTTCAGGCAGGGATTGAAAAACTGTTTTTT.

V gene TRBV24-1 combines with J gene TRBJ1-2; perhaps TRBD1 as D (5 bases). This CDR3 has 12 amino acids. V lost 4 bases and J lost 8, with 10 bases in between. CDR1 and CDR2 from the germline V gene are KGHDR and SFDVKD. The DNA of the CDR3 is TGTGCCACCAGTGAGGAGGGGATCGGCTACACCTTC. Translating it yields CATSEEGIGYTF.

The chain is built from TRBV6-5 and TRBJ1-3; tentatively, D is TRBD1 (5 bases). The germline V gene has CDR1 MNHEY and CDR2 SVGAGI. The CDR3 runs 15 residues. V lost 6 bases to trimming and J lost 2 bases, with 14 bases between them. The CDR3 sequence is CASSSTGGTGNTIYF. DNA of the CDR3: TGTGCCAGCAGCTCCACGGGGGGTACTGGAAACACCATATATTTT.

The J gene is TRBJ2-3, the V gene TRBV5-1; 10 bases line up with TRBD2. The junction had 12 bases not matched to a gene; V was cut back by 0 bases and J by 8 bases. The CDR3 contains 17 residues. Germline CDR1 is SGHRS and CDR2 is YFSETQ. The DNA for the CDR3 is TGCGCCAGCAGCTTGGACGACTACAGCGGGAGGGGCTCTACGCAGTATTTT. Residues: CASSLDDYSGRGSTQYF.

The chain combines TRBV18 with TRBJ2-4; D possibly corresponds to TRBD2 (5 bases). V was cut by 5 bases and J by 0 bases, with 11 bases left in between. The CDR3 is 15 residues long. In germline, CDR1 is KGHSH, CDR2 LQKENI. CDR3 residues: CASSGGLLAKNIQYF. CDR3 nucleotide sequence: TGTGCCAGCTCAGGAGGCTTACTAGCCAAAAACATTCAGTACTTC.

This sequence joins TRBV3-1 (or the pseudogene TRBV3-2) and TRBJ1-2; D gene ambiguous. The V gene's germline CDR1 is LGHDT and CDR2 YNNKEL (reference sequence). The CDR3 sequence is 14 residues long. The V end was cut by 2 bases, the J end by 5 bases, with 12 bases between. CDR3 in amino acids: CASSQRSGSYGYTF. CDR3 in DNA: TGTGCCAGCAGCCAAAGGTCCGGGAGTTATGGCTACACCTTC.